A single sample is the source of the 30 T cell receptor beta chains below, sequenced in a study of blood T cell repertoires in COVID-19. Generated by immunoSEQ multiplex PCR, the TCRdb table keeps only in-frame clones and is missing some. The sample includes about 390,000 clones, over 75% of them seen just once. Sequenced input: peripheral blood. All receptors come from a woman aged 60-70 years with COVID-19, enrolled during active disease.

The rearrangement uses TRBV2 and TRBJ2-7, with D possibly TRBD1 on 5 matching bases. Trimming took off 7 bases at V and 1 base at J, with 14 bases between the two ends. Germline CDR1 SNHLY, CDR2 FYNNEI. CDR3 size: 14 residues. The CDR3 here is CASIRTRESYEQYF. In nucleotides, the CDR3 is TGTGCCAGCATACGGACAAGGGAATCCTACGAGCAGTACTTC.

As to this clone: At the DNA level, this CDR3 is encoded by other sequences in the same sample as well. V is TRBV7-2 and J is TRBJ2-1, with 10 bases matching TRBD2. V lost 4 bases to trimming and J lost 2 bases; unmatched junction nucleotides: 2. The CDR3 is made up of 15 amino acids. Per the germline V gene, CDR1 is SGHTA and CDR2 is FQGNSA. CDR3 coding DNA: TGTGCCAGCAGCTCCAGCGGGGGGGCCTACAATGAGCAGTTCTTC. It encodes CASSSSGGAYNEQFF. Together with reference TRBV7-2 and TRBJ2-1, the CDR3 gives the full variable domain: GAGVSQSPSNKVTEKGKDVELRCDPISGHTALYWYRQSLGQGLEFLIYFQGNSAPDKSGLPSDRFSAERTGGSVSTLTIQRTQQEDSAVYLCASSSSGGAYNEQFFGPGTRLTVL.

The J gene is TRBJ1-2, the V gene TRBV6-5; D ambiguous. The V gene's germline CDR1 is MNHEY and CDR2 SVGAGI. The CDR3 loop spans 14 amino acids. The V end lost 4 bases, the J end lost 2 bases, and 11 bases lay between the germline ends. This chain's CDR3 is CASSSPSTNYGYTF. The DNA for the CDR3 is TGTGCCAGCAGTTCGCCGTCGACAAACTATGGCTACACCTTC.

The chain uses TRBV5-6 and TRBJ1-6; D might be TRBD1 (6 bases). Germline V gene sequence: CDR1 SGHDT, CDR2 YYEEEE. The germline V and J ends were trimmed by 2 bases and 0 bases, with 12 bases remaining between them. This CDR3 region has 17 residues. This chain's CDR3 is CASSLYRATSYNSPLHF. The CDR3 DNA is TGTGCCAGCAGCTTATACAGGGCCACCTCCTATAATTCACCCCTCCACTTT. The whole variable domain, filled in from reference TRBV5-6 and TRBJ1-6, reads DAGVTQSPTHLIKTRGQQVTLRCSPKSGHDTVSWYQQALGQGPQFIFQYYEEEERQRGNFPDRFSGHQFPNYSSELNVNALLLGDSALYLCASSLYRATSYNSPLHFGNGTRLTVT.

The DNA of the CDR3 is TGTGCCAGCAGACCTACAGGGTACTATGGCTACACCTTC. This translates into CASRPTGYYGYTF. This chain uses TRBV6-5 with TRBJ1-2; a possible D gene is TRBD1 (6 bases). The CDR3 length is 13 residues. Germline V lookup: CDR1 MNHEY, CDR2 SVGAGI. Deletions cut 6 bases from V and 3 bases from J, with 11 bases between.

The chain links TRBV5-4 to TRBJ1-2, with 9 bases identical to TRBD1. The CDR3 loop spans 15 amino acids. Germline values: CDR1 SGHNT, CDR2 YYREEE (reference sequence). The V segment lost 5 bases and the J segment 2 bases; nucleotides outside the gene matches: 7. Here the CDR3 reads CASRLGDRVNYGYTF. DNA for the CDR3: TGTGCCAGCAGATTAGGGGACAGGGTAAACTATGGCTACACCTTC.

DNA of the CDR3: TGTGCCAGCAGAAGACACCGGGACAGCTACGAGCAGTACTTC. Its protein product is CASRRHRDSYEQYF. This sequence joins TRBV6-6 and TRBJ2-7; 7 nucleotides agree with TRBD1. Germline CDR1 and CDR2: MNHNY and SVGAGI (reference sequence). The CDR3 extends over 14 amino acids. The V and J ends lost 6 bases and 3 bases, in that order; junction bases with no gene match: 8.

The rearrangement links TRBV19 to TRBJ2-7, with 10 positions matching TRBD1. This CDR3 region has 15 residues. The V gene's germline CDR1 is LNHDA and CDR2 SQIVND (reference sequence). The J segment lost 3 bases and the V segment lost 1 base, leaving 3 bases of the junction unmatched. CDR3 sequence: CASSIAGTGVYEQYF. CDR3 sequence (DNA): TGTGCCAGTAGTATAGCTGGGACAGGGGTCTACGAGCAGTACTTC.

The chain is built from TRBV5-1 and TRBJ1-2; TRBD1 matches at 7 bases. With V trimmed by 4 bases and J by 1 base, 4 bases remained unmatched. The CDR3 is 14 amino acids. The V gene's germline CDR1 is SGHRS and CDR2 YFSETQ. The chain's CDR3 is CASSPDRNNYGYTF. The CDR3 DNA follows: TGCGCCAGCAGCCCGGACAGGAATAACTATGGCTACACCTTC.

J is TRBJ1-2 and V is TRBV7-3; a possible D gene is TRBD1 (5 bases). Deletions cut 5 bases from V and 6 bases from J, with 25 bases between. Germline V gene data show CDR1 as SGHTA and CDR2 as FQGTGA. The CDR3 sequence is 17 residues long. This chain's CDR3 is CASSLLSAGTYTNGYTF. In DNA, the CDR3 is TGTGCCAGCAGCCTACTATCGGCAGGGACTTATACCAATGGCTACACCTTC.

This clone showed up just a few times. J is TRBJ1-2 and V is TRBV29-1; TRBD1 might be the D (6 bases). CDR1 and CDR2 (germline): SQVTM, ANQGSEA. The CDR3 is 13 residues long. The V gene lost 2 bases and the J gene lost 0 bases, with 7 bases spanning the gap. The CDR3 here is CSVETGSNYGYTF. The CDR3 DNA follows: TGCAGCGTTGAAACAGGGTCTAACTATGGCTACACCTTC.

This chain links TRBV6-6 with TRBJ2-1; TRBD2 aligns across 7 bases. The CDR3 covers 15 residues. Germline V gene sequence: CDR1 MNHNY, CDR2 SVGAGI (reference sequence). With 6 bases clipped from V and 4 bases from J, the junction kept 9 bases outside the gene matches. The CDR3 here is CASSHPSGLYNEQFF. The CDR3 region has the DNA TGTGCCAGCAGCCACCCTAGCGGTTTGTACAATGAGCAGTTCTTC.

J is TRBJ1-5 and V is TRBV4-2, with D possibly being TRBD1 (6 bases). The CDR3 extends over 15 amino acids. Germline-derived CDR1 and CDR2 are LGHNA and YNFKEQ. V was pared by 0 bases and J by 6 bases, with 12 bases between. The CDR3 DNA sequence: TGTGCCAGCAGCCAAGAAAGGGGGACATTTCAGCCCCAGCATTTT. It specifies CASSQERGTFQPQHF.

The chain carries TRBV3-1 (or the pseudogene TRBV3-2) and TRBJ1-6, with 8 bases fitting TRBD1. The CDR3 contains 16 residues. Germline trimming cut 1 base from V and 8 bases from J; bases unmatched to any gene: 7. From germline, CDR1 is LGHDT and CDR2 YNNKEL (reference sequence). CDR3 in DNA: TGTGCCAGCAGCCAAGGGACAGGGTTTAGGGATTCACCCCTCCACTTT. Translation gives CASSQGTGFRDSPLHF.

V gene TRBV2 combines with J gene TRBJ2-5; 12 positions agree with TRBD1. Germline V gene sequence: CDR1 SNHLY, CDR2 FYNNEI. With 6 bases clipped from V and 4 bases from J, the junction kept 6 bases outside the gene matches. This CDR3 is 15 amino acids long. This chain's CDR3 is CASRAGTGGRETQYF. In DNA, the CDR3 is TGTGCCAGCAGAGCCGGGACAGGGGGCCGAGAGACCCAGTACTTC.

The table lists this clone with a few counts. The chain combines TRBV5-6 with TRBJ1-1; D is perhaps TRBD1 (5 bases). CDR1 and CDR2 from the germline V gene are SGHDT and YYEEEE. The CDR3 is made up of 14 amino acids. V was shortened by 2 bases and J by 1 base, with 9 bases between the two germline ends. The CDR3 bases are TGTGCCAGCAGCTTCACCGACAGGAACACTGAAGCTTTCTTT. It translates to CASSFTDRNTEAFF.

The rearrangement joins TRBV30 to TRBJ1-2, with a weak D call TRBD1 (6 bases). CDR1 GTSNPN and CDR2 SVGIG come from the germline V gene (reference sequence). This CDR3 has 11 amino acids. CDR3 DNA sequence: TGTTCGGGGGGGCGGAACTATGGCTACACCTTC. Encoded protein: CSGGRNYGYTF. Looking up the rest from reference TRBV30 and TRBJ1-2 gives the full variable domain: SQTIHQWPATLVQPVGSPLSLECTVEGTSNPNLYWYRQAAGRGLQLLFYSVGIGQISSEVPQNLSASRPQDRQFILSSKKLLLSDSGFYLCSGGRNYGYTFGSGTRLTVV.

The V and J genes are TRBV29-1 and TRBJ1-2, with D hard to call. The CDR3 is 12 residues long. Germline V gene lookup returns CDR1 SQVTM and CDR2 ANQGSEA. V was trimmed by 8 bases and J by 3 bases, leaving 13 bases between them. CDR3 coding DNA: TGCAGCTGTGCCAGGCTGGACTATGGCTACACCTTC. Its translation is CSCARLDYGYTF.

DNA for the CDR3: TGTGCCAGCAGCGGAGCAGCGTTAGTTGGCGGAGGTGAGCAGTTCTTC. Its translation is CASSGAALVGGGEQFF. This chain joins TRBV9 and TRBJ2-1; perhaps TRBD2 as D (5 bases). The CDR3 has 16 amino acids. V dropped 3 bases and J dropped 9 bases, with 22 bases sitting between them. Germline V CDR1 and CDR2: SGDLS, YYNGEE. Filled out from reference TRBV9 and TRBJ2-1, the complete variable domain reads DSGVTQTPKHLITATGQRVTLRCSPRSGDLSVYWYQQSLDQGLQFLIQYYNGEERAKGNILERFSAQQFPDLHSELNLSSLELGDSALYFCASSGAALVGGGEQFFGPGTRLTVL.

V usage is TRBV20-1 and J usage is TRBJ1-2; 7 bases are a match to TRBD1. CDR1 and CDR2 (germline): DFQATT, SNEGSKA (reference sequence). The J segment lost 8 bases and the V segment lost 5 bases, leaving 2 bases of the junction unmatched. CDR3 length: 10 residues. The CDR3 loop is CSAGTEGYTF. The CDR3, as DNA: TGCAGTGCTGGGACAGAAGGCTACACCTTC.

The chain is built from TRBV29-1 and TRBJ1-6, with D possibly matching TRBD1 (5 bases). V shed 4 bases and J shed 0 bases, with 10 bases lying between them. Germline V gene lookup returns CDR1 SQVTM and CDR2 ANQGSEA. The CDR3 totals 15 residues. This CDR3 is CSVVEGSSYNSPLHF. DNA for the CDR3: TGCAGCGTTGTAGAGGGGAGCTCCTATAATTCACCCCTCCACTTT. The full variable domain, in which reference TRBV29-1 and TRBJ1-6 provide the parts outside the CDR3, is SAVISQKPSRDICQRGTSLTIQCQVDSQVTMMFWYRQQPGQSLTLIATANQGSEATYESGFVIDKFPISRPNLTFSTLTVSNMSPEDSSIYLCSVVEGSSYNSPLHFGNGTRLTVT.

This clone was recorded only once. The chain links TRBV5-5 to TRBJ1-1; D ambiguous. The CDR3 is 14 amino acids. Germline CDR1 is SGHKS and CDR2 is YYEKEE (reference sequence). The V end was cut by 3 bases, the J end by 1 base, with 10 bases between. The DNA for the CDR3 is TGTGCCAGCAGCTCTAAAATTACGAACACTGAAGCTTTCTTT. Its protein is CASSSKITNTEAFF.

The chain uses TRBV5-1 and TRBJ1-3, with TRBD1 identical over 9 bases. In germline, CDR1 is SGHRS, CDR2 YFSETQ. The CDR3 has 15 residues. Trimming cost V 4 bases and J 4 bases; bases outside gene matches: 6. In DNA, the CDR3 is TGCGCCAGCAGCAAAACAGGGGGCAGGGGAAACACCATATATTTT. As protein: CASSKTGGRGNTIYF.

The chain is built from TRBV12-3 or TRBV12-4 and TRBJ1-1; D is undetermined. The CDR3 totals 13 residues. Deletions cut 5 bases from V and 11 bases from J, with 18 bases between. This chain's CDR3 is CASSIPPNSGAFF. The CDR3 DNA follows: TGTGCCAGCAGTATCCCCCCCAATTCGGGGGCTTTCTTT.

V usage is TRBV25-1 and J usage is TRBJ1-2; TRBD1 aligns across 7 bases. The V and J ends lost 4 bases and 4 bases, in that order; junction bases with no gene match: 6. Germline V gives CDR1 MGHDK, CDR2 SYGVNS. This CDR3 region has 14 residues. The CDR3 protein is CASSGAYRGYGYTF. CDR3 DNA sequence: TGTGCCAGCAGTGGAGCTTACAGGGGCTATGGCTACACCTTC.

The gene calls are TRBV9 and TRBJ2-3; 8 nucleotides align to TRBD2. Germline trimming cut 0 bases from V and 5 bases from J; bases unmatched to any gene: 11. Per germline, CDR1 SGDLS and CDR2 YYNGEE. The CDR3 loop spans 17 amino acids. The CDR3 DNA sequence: TGTGCCAGCAGCGTAGAGGTGGGACTAGTCCGGAAAGATACGCAGTATTTT. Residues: CASSVEVGLVRKDTQYF.

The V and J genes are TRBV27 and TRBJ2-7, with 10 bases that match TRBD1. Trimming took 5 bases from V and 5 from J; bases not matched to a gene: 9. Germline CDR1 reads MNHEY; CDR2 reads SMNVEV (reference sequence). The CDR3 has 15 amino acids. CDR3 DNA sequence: TGTGCCAGCAGTCAACGACAGGGGGCGAAGAACGAGCAGTACTTC. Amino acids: CASSQRQGAKNEQYF.

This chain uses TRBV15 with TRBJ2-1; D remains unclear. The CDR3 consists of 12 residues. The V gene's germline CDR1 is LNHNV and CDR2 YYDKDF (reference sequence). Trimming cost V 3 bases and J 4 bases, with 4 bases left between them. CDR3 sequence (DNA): TGTGCCACCAGCAGGGCTTACAATGAGCAGTTCTTC. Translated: CATSRAYNEQFF.

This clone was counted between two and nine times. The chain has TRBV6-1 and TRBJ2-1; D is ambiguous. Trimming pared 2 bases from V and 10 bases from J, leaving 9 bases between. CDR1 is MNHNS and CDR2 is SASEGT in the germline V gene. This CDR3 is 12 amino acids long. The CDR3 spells CASSEQLEEQFF. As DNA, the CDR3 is TGTGCCAGCAGTGAACAGCTGGAGGAGCAGTTCTTC.

The CDR3 protein is CASILDRGGSPLHF. The DNA for the CDR3 is TGTGCCAGCATCCTCGACAGGGGAGGCTCACCCCTCCACTTT. The rearrangement uses TRBV28 and TRBJ1-6; 8 nucleotides agree with TRBD1. CDR1 is MDHEN, CDR2 SYDVKM, per germline. The V and J ends lost 7 bases and 10 bases, in that order; junction bases with no gene match: 9. The CDR3 is 14 amino acids.